A selection of T cell receptor beta chains follows, all from one sample in a study of prognosis after radiotherapy for stage I lung cancer. TCRdb ran MiXCR on the multiplex PCR reads and lists one entry per CDR3 protein. The sample shows about 14,000 distinct CDR3 sequences, about 51% of them seen only once. The specimen comprised PBMCs, sampled before or after stereotactic body radiation therapy (not recorded which). The source of these receptors is a donor older than 45 with non-small cell lung cancer. Both conserved end residues are part of each CDR3. D genes are given only for firm matches. Not every row has a clone size; where given, it reads once, few, many or a size class.

cdr3_nt cdr3_aa j_call clone_size d_call v_call
TGCGCCAGCAGCTTTAAGCCGACAGCCAACTATAATTCACCCCTCCACTTT CASSFKPTANYNSPLHF TRBJ1-6 NA NA TRBV5-1
TGCGCCAGCAGCCCAAGGGACGCCAGGGAAAAACTGTTTTTT CASSPRDAREKLFF TRBJ1-4 medium-sized NA TRBV5-1
TGTGCCAGCAGTTTATTAGGGCTCGGTGGCTACACCTTC CASSLLGLGGYTF TRBJ1-2 few NA TRBV27
TGCAGTGCTAGAAACTCTAGCGGGAGCTACGAGCAGTACTTC CSARNSSGSYEQYF TRBJ2-7 NA TRBD2 TRBV20-1
TGTGCCAGCAGCCTAGCCGGGACAGGACGAATAGGGAACACCGGGGAGCTGTTTTTT CASSLAGTGRIGNTGELFF TRBJ2-2 NA TRBD1 TRBV6-2/TRBV6-3
TGTGCCAGCAGTGAGGGACTAGTTATCGATGAGCAGTTCTTC CASSEGLVIDEQFF TRBJ2-1 NA TRBD2 TRBV6-2/TRBV6-3
TGCGCCAGCAGCCAGAGGGAACTAGCGTACGAGCAGTACTTC CASSQRELAYEQYF TRBJ2-7 NA TRBD2 TRBV4-1
TGTGCCAGCAGCTCAGGGTATGGCTACACCTTC CASSSGYGYTF TRBJ1-2 medium-sized NA TRBV7-3
TGTGCCAGTACCTCCGGGGGACTAGGTCCCGGGGAGCTGTTTTTT CASTSGGLGPGELFF TRBJ2-2 medium-sized TRBD2 TRBV12-3/TRBV12-4
TGCAGTGCTGATCGGGACCCTACCGAGCAGAACTTC CSADRDPTEQNF TRBJ2-7 once NA TRBV20-1
TGTGCCAGCAGTTGGGACAGGGCTAAGGTTGAAGCTTTCTTT CASSWDRAKVEAFF TRBJ1-1 NA TRBD1 TRBV28
TGTGCCAGCAGCTGGACTAGCGGGATGTTCGGTGAGCAGTTCTTC CASSWTSGMFGEQFF TRBJ2-1 NA TRBD2 TRBV7-9
TGTGCCAGCAGATCTACAGGGGCTGGAAACACCATATATTTT CASRSTGAGNTIYF TRBJ1-3 NA TRBD1 TRBV27
TGTGCCAGCAGCTCATTAACAGGGGGTGGAAGCTCTGGGGCCAACGTCCTGACTTTC CASSSLTGGGSSGANVLTF TRBJ2-6 many TRBD1 TRBV7-9
TGTGCCATCAGCCTTAGCGGAGAGCGAAGGAATCAGCAGTTCTTC CAISLSGERRNQQFF TRBJ2-1 once NA TRBV11-2
NA CASSSSTVGTNQPQHF TRBJ1-5 many NA TRBV6-9
TGCGCCAGCAGCCAAGGGTGGTCGGGACAGGGAGATACGCAGTATTTT CASSQGWSGQGDTQYF TRBJ2-3 medium-sized TRBD1 TRBV4-3
TGCATTTCTAGGCCGCCAGTGGGTTCTGAAAAACTGTTTTTT CISRPPVGSEKLFF TRBJ1-4 NA NA TRBV20-1
TGTGCCAGCAGCTCCTCCGGGGGACAGCTTAATGAAAAACTGTTTTTT CASSSSGGQLNEKLFF TRBJ1-4 many TRBD1 TRBV7-9
TGTGCCAGCAGTGAAGCGGGTCGGGTAGATGTCTATGGCTACACCTTC CASSEAGRVDVYGYTF TRBJ1-2 NA NA TRBV6-2/TRBV6-3
TGTGCCAGCAGAGACAACGCGAACACCGGGGTGGATTCCTACAATGAGCAGTTCTTC CASRDNANTGVDSYNEQFF TRBJ2-1 NA NA TRBV7-9
TGTGCCTGGAGTGCTCCTGGGGTCGAGCAGTACTTC CAWSAPGVEQYF TRBJ2-7 medium-sized NA TRBV30
TGTGCCAGCTTAGAAGGCGGGAGGGCCGCGAATGAGCAGTTCTTC CASLEGGRAANEQFF TRBJ2-1 NA TRBD2 TRBV11-3
TGTGCCAGCAGTCCCCGGAGGAGATTCTCTTTAGGTGAAAAACTGTTTTTT CASSPRRRFSLGEKLFF TRBJ1-4 NA NA TRBV27
TGTGCCAGCAGCGTAGAATTGGCTGGGGCCAACGTCCTGACTTTC CASSVELAGANVLTF TRBJ2-6 many NA TRBV9
TGTGCCACCAAACCGACAGGAATTGAAGCTTTCTTT CATKPTGIEAFF TRBJ1-1 NA NA TRBV6-2/TRBV6-3
TGTGCCAGCAGCTCCGGTAGCAATCAGCCCCAGCATTTT CASSSGSNQPQHF TRBJ1-5 NA NA TRBV7-9
TGTGCCAGCACTCTTGGGAGGAAAACCACAGATACGCAGTATTTT CASTLGRKTTDTQYF TRBJ2-3 many NA TRBV12-3/TRBV12-4
TGTGCCAGCAGTACAGGGTCTGGCTACACCTTC CASSTGSGYTF TRBJ1-2 NA NA TRBV2
TGTGCCAGCAGCCAGAGACGGAGGAGCTCCTACAATGAGCAGTTCTTC CASSQRRRSSYNEQFF TRBJ2-1 few NA TRBV12-3/TRBV12-4
TGTGCCAGCAGCGTAGTCCCAGCGGACACTGAAGCTTTCTTT CASSVVPADTEAFF TRBJ1-1 many NA TRBV9
TGTGCCAGCAGCTCTCGGGACAGGGGAGGGACCCAGTACTTC CASSSRDRGGTQYF TRBJ2-5 many TRBD1 TRBV12-3/TRBV12-4
TGTGCCAGCAGCCTCTCTGGGGAGTCCACAGATACGCAGTATTTT CASSLSGESTDTQYF TRBJ2-3 NA NA TRBV7-7
TGTGCCAGCAGCCAAGAGACAGGGGGGATGAGTGGCTACACCTTC CASSQETGGMSGYTF TRBJ1-2 many TRBD1 TRBV4-2
TGTGCCAGCTCACCACCGAGTATAGGGCAGACCCAGTACTTC CASSPPSIGQTQYF TRBJ2-5 many NA TRBV18
TGTGCCAGCAGTCGATCGACAGGGTCGAACACTGAAGCTTTCTTT CASSRSTGSNTEAFF TRBJ1-1 many TRBD1 TRBV6-4
TGCGCCAGCAGCTTGTCGGCACAAGAGACCCAGTACTTC CASSLSAQETQYF TRBJ2-5 medium-sized NA TRBV5-1
TGTGCCAGCAGCTTGAATCAAGGTAGCACAGATACGCAGTATTTT CASSLNQGSTDTQYF TRBJ2-3 medium-sized NA TRBV5-5
TGTGCCAGCAGCCAAGAGAGCGTCGGTGACTATACCTTC CASSQESVGDYTF TRBJ1-2 NA NA TRBV4-2
TGTGCCAGCAGTCTCCGACTATCGGTAGAGGGCAATGAGCAGTTCTTC CASSLRLSVEGNEQFF TRBJ2-1 NA NA TRBV12-3/TRBV12-4
TGCAGTGCCCCTGTGGGGACAGGACTTAATGAAAAACTGTTTTTT CSAPVGTGLNEKLFF TRBJ1-4 NA TRBD1 TRBV20-1
TGTGCCAGCAGTGAAGAGGGAGCCACAGATACGCAGTATTTT CASSEEGATDTQYF TRBJ2-3 medium-sized NA TRBV25-1
TGTGCCTGGAGTGTAGGCACTGAAGCTTTCTTT CAWSVGTEAFF TRBJ1-1 medium-sized NA TRBV30
TGTGCCAGCAGCTCCCAACTTACTAGCGGGGGTTACAATGAGCAGTTCTTC CASSSQLTSGGYNEQFF TRBJ2-1 NA TRBD2 TRBV3-1
TGCGCCAGCAGCTTGGCCGACGGTACGTCCTACAATGAGCAGTTCTTC CASSLADGTSYNEQFF TRBJ2-1 medium-sized NA TRBV5-1
TGTGCCAGCAGGCCGACAGTATCTCAGCGCAATCAGCCCCAGCATTTT CASRPTVSQRNQPQHF TRBJ1-5 NA NA TRBV6-2/TRBV6-3
TGCAGTGCCAAACAGGGAGGGGAGACCCAGTACTTC CSAKQGGETQYF TRBJ2-5 NA NA TRBV20-1
TGTGCCAGCAGTTTAGGCGGGAGGCTCTCCTACGAGCAGTACTTC CASSLGGRLSYEQYF TRBJ2-7 many TRBD2 TRBV28